These 19 T cell receptor beta chains share one sample of origin, sequenced in a study of blood T cell repertoires in COVID-19. Method: immunoSEQ multiplex PCR; TCRdb's copy keeps in-frame clones and lacks some. This sample yields about 260,000 clones, of which about 85% are seen a single time; about 3% belongs to the top ten. The sequenced sample was PBMCs or T cells enriched from blood (not recorded which). The receptor set was obtained from a woman aged 45-65 years who had recovered from COVID-19.

Details on this clone: This sample also contains other DNA sequences that code for the same CDR3. The rearrangement joins TRBV29-1 to TRBJ1-2; 10 bases are a match to TRBD1. Germline V gene data show CDR1 as SQVTM and CDR2 as ANQGSEA. Trimming cost V 6 bases and J 5 bases; bases outside gene matches: 3. This CDR3 comprises 12 residues. Here the CDR3 DNA reads TGCAGCGTGCGGACAGGGGGGTATGGCTACACCTTC. It translates to CSVRTGGYGYTF.

V is TRBV7-2 and J is TRBJ2-7; 14 bases fit TRBD2. J lost 4 bases, V lost 6 bases, and 8 bases had no gene match. The CDR3 loop spans 16 amino acids. CDR1 SGHTA and CDR2 FQGNSA come from the germline V gene. The CDR3 region is CASSPTGTSGSYEQYF. Here the CDR3 DNA reads TGTGCCAGCAGTCCTACAGGGACTAGCGGGAGTTACGAGCAGTACTTC. Based on the CDR3 plus reference TRBV7-2 and TRBJ2-7, the full variable domain is GAGVSQSPSNKVTEKGKDVELRCDPISGHTALYWYRQSLGQGLEFLIYFQGNSAPDKSGLPSDRFSAERTGGSVSTLTIQRTQQEDSAVYLCASSPTGTSGSYEQYFGPGTRLTVT.

This chain links TRBV5-5 with TRBJ2-3, with 11 bases matching TRBD2. Germline V gene data show CDR1 as SGHKS and CDR2 as YYEKEE (reference sequence). This CDR3 spans 15 amino acids. The J segment lost 2 bases and the V segment lost 5 bases, leaving 4 bases of the junction unmatched. The CDR3 DNA reads TGTGCCAGCAGAACGGGACTAGCGGACACAGATACGCAGTATTTT. Amino acid sequence: CASRTGLADTDTQYF.

This clone was seen once. The gene calls are TRBV5-4 and TRBJ2-7; a possible D gene is TRBD2 (5 bases). The CDR3 is made up of 13 amino acids. Trimming stripped 0 bases from V and 5 bases from J, with 9 bases between. Germline V CDR1 and CDR2: SGHNT, YYREEE (reference sequence). The DNA for the CDR3 is TGTGCCAGCAGCTTGGTCGGGATAAACGAGCAGTACTTC. Its translation is CASSLVGINEQYF.

The chain uses TRBV29-1 and TRBJ2-5; D is perhaps TRBD2 (6 bases). The germline CDR1 and CDR2 sequences are SQVTM and ANQGSEA. There are 13 residues in the CDR3. V was cut by 4 bases and J by 4 bases, with 13 bases left in between. CDR3 DNA sequence: TGCAGCGTTGGCGGGACCCCGCCAGAGACCCAGTACTTC. It codes for CSVGGTPPETQYF.

This rearrangement joins TRBV28 to TRBJ1-4; D call uncertain. Germline V gene lookup returns CDR1 MDHEN and CDR2 SYDVKM. Deletions cut 7 bases from V and 7 bases from J, with 16 bases between. The CDR3 has 14 amino acids. CDR3 in amino acids: CASTTRRSFEKLFF. The CDR3 nucleotides are TGTGCCAGCACCACTCGGCGTAGCTTTGAAAAACTGTTTTTT. Full variable domain (outside the CDR3, taken from reference TRBV28 and TRBJ1-4): DVKVTQSSRYLVKRTGEKVFLECVQDMDHENMFWYRQDPGLGLRLIYFSYDVKMKEKGDIPEGYSVSREKKERFSLILESASTNQTSMYLCASTTRRSFEKLFFGSGTQLSVL.

This clone was detected only a few times. Here the CDR3 reads CATQSGTGAFGYTF. Here the CDR3 DNA reads TGTGCCACTCAATCCGGGACAGGGGCTTTTGGCTACACCTTC. The gene calls are TRBV24-1 and TRBJ1-2; 10 positions agree with TRBD1. Germline lookup yields CDR1 KGHDR and CDR2 SFDVKD. The CDR3 sequence is 14 residues long. V lost 10 bases to trimming and J lost 7 bases; unmatched junction nucleotides: 11.

The gene calls are TRBV4-3 and TRBJ2-5; TRBD1 is a possible D gene (5 bases). CDR3 length: 15 residues. Trimming cost V 0 bases and J 5 bases, with 13 bases left between them. Germline CDR1 and CDR2: LGHNA and YSLEER. The CDR3 protein is CASSQEVSGMETQYF. The CDR3 bases are TGCGCCAGCAGCCAAGAGGTTTCAGGGATGGAGACCCAGTACTTC.

The rearrangement links TRBV29-1 to TRBJ2-5, with D tentatively TRBD1 (6 bases). This CDR3 contains 15 residues. V lost 6 bases, J lost 2 bases, and 19 bases lay in between. Germline-derived CDR1 and CDR2 are SQVTM and ANQGSEA. The CDR3 reads CSVPRQAGDQETQYF. The CDR3 DNA reads TGCAGCGTCCCACGGCAGGCAGGGGATCAAGAGACCCAGTACTTC. Filled out from reference TRBV29-1 and TRBJ2-5, the complete variable domain reads SAVISQKPSRDICQRGTSLTIQCQVDSQVTMMFWYRQQPGQSLTLIATANQGSEATYESGFVIDKFPISRPNLTFSTLTVSNMSPEDSSIYLCSVPRQAGDQETQYFGPGTRLLVL.

The genes are TRBV7-2 and TRBJ2-7, with 11 bases aligning to TRBD2. Germline CDR1 reads SGHTA; CDR2 reads FQGNSA. This CDR3 is 14 amino acids long. The junction had 1 base not matched to a gene; V was cut back by 0 bases and J by 6 bases. This CDR3 reads CASSLAGTSGEQYF. CDR3 nucleotides: TGTGCCAGCAGCTTAGCCGGGACTAGCGGCGAGCAGTACTTC.

This chain uses TRBV28 with TRBJ2-4, with TRBD1 as a possible D gene (6 bases). Germline CDR1 MDHEN, CDR2 SYDVKM. The CDR3 sequence is 13 residues long. V lost 4 bases to trimming and J lost 8 bases, with 12 bases between them. The CDR3 coding sequence is TGTGCCAGCAGTTCAGGACAGTCAGACATTCAGTACTTC. Protein sequence: CASSSGQSDIQYF.

The chain joins TRBV28 to TRBJ1-6, with TRBD1 matching 9 bases. The junction had 13 bases not matched to a gene; V was cut back by 6 bases and J by 10 bases. Per germline, CDR1 MDHEN and CDR2 SYDVKM. The CDR3 has 16 amino acids. CDR3: CASREAGTGSASPLHF. CDR3 sequence (DNA): TGTGCCAGCAGGGAAGCCGGGACAGGGTCGGCGTCACCCCTCCACTTT.

The rearrangement links TRBV7-2 to TRBJ2-3, with D possibly TRBD2 on 5 matching bases. The V and J ends lost 1 base and 5 bases respectively, with 13 bases between them. This CDR3 comprises 15 residues. The germline CDR1 and CDR2 sequences are SGHTA and FQGNSA. CDR3 residues: CASSLVKAAGDTQYF. The CDR3 nucleotides read TGTGCCAGCAGCTTAGTGAAGGCGGCGGGAGATACGCAGTATTTT.

The chain carries TRBV10-2 and TRBJ2-7; D is possibly TRBD2 (6 bases). The CDR3 totals 14 residues. Germline CDR1 is WSHSY and CDR2 is SAAADI. The V end lost 4 bases, the J end lost 2 bases, and 12 bases lay between the germline ends. The CDR3 sequence: CASSGGTGTYEQYF. The DNA for the CDR3 is TGCGCCAGCAGTGGCGGGACTGGAACCTACGAGCAGTACTTC.

This chain links TRBV6-5 with TRBJ2-3; 9 nucleotides line up with TRBD1. In germline, CDR1 is MNHEY, CDR2 SVGAGI. The CDR3 runs to 13 residues. The CDR3 DNA reads as TGTACTACGACCGGGACAGGGTTGGATACGCAGTATTTT. This translates into CTTTGTGLDTQYF.

The chain recombines TRBV5-1 with TRBJ1-5, with a weak D call TRBD1 (6 bases). The CDR3 contains 15 residues. Germline lookup yields CDR1 SGHRS and CDR2 YFSETQ. V was cut by 0 bases and J by 4 bases, with 11 bases left in between. The CDR3 bases are TGCGCCAGCAGCTTGGCCCCAGGGGTTAATCAGCCCCAGCATTTT. This encodes CASSLAPGVNQPQHF.

This clone was seen only once. This chain uses TRBV7-8 with TRBJ1-5, with a possible D match to TRBD1 (5 bases). This CDR3 comprises 13 residues. V was clipped by 7 bases and J by 2 bases, with 9 bases between them. Per the germline V gene, CDR1 is SGHVS and CDR2 is FQNEAQ. CDR3 nucleotides: TGTGCCAGCACCCCCAGGGGCAATCAGCCCCAGCATTTT. Translating gives CASTPRGNQPQHF.

The chain links TRBV5-1 to TRBJ1-6; 7 nucleotides align to TRBD1. The CDR3 loop spans 16 amino acids. The germline V gene has CDR1 SGHRS and CDR2 YFSETQ. Trimming removed 4 bases from V and 8 bases from J; junction bases left unmatched: 12. The CDR3 loop reads CASSPGQTASHSPLHF. The CDR3 nucleotides are TGCGCCAGCAGCCCGGGACAGACTGCTTCCCATTCACCCCTCCACTTT.

The chain recombines TRBV28 with TRBJ1-2; 9 nucleotides line up with TRBD1. V dropped 5 bases and J dropped 6; count of bases not matched to a gene: 16. Germline V gene data show CDR1 as MDHEN and CDR2 as SYDVKM. The CDR3 length is 17 residues. This CDR3 is CASSPTGTGSRADGYTF. CDR3 coding DNA: TGTGCCAGCAGTCCTACCGGGACAGGGTCTAGGGCGGATGGCTACACCTTC.